Listed here are 20 T cell receptor beta chains from one sample, sequenced in a study of blood T cell repertoires in COVID-19. Method: immunoSEQ multiplex PCR; TCRdb's copy keeps in-frame clones and lacks some. The sample includes 95,000 to 110,000 clones, 88% of them seen just once. Sequenced material: peripheral blood. The receptors were gathered from a human donor in a cohort sampled during active COVID-19.

Details on this clone: One end of the junction varies from germline; a read error may be responsible. The V call is TRBV27, the J call TRBJ1-2; 8 bases match TRBD1. Germline-derived CDR1 and CDR2 are MNHEY and SMNVEV (reference sequence). The CDR3 sequence is 14 residues long. CDR3 coding DNA: TGTGCCAGCAGATTATCGGGACAGGATTATGGCTACACCTTC. This codes for CASRLSGQDYGYTF.

The V call is TRBV10-3, the J call TRBJ2-7, with 8 bases identical to TRBD1. Per the germline V gene, CDR1 is ENHRY and CDR2 is SYGVKD. V lost 1 base to trimming and J lost 5 bases; unmatched junction nucleotides: 10. This CDR3 region has 16 residues. Here the CDR3 reads CAISELLTGAGNEQYF. Here the CDR3 DNA reads TGTGCCATCAGTGAGTTATTGACAGGGGCCGGGAACGAGCAGTACTTC.

This chain connects TRBV7-2 to TRBJ1-2, with 7 bases identical to TRBD1. Germline CDR1 SGHTA, CDR2 FQGNSA. The CDR3 loop spans 15 amino acids. With 0 bases clipped from V and 4 bases from J, the junction kept 5 bases outside the gene matches. The CDR3: CASSLARGRFYGYTF. CDR3 coding DNA: TGTGCCAGCAGCTTAGCGAGGGGGCGCTTCTATGGCTACACCTTC.

The chain couples TRBV14 to TRBJ2-3; 7 bases line up with TRBD2. Germline loops: CDR1 SGHDN, CDR2 FVKESK. The CDR3 loop spans 15 amino acids. The trim removed 4 bases at V and 7 bases at J, leaving 11 bases unmatched. The CDR3 region has the DNA TGTGCCAGCAGCCGCAGAGACCTTAGCGGGCATACGCAGTATTTT. Translating gives CASSRRDLSGHTQYF.

The rearrangement joins TRBV2 to TRBJ1-1, with TRBD1 matching 7 bases. CDR1 is SNHLY, CDR2 FYNNEI, per germline. The trim removed 6 bases at V and 0 bases at J, leaving 4 bases unmatched. This CDR3 region has 14 residues. The CDR3 loop reads CASRTGKLNTEAFF. Here the CDR3 DNA reads TGTGCCAGCAGGACAGGGAAACTGAACACTGAAGCTTTCTTT. The whole variable domain, remainder taken from reference TRBV2 and TRBJ1-1, is EPEVTQTPSHQVTQMGQEVILRCVPISNHLYFYWYRQILGQKVEFLVSFYNNEISEKSEIFDDQFSVERPDGSNFTLKIRSTKLEDSAMYFCASRTGKLNTEAFFGQGTRLTVV.

This chain links TRBV28 with TRBJ2-7; 11 positions match TRBD2. Germline values: CDR1 MDHEN, CDR2 SYDVKM. Losses at the gene ends were 8 bases for V and 4 bases for J; bases not matched to a gene: 10. The CDR3 is 15 amino acids. CDR3 DNA: TGTGCCAGCCTAAGAGCGGGACTAGCGGCGTACGAGCAGTACTTC. The encoded protein is CASLRAGLAAYEQYF.

The chain employs TRBV28 and TRBJ1-1, with D possibly matching TRBD1 (6 bases). The CDR3 covers 15 residues. Germline CDR1 is MDHEN and CDR2 is SYDVKM. The germline V and J ends were trimmed by 8 bases and 5 bases, with 21 bases remaining between them. CDR3 residues: CASPKSGGRGTEAFF. CDR3 coding DNA: TGTGCCAGCCCGAAATCCGGGGGGCGCGGGACTGAAGCTTTCTTT.

CDR3 nucleotides: TGTGCCAGCAGCTCCCGGGACTTCACCTACAATGAGCAGTTCTTC. This encodes CASSSRDFTYNEQFF. This chain joins TRBV7-9 and TRBJ2-1, with D perhaps TRBD2 (6 bases). Germline V CDR1 and CDR2: SEHNR, FQNEAQ (reference sequence). The CDR3 is 15 residues long. V was pared by 4 bases and J by 2 bases, with 12 bases between.

This rearrangement joins TRBV5-1 to TRBJ1-6, with 9 bases lining up with TRBD1. V shed 4 bases and J 5 bases; nucleotides not matched to a gene: 7. The CDR3 loop spans 16 amino acids. Germline CDR1 reads SGHRS; CDR2 reads YFSETQ. CDR3 loop: CASSPPGQGNNSPLHF. The CDR3 region has the DNA TGCGCCAGCAGCCCCCCCGGACAGGGGAATAATTCACCCCTCCACTTT.

The chain carries TRBV6-4 and TRBJ1-1; D remains ambiguous. This CDR3 has 13 residues. In germline, CDR1 is MRHNA, CDR2 SNTAGT. Between the trimmed V and J ends, which lost 4 bases and 0 bases, there was a span of 6 bases. The CDR3 loop is CASSGEMNTEAFF. The CDR3 nucleotides are TGTGCCAGCAGTGGGGAGATGAACACTGAAGCTTTCTTT.

This chain links TRBV18 with TRBJ1-3; 9 nucleotides agree with TRBD1. The ends lost 4 bases at V and 0 bases at J; junction bases unmatched: 4. The CDR3 loop spans 16 amino acids. CDR1 KGHSH and CDR2 LQKENI come from the germline V gene. Here the CDR3 reads CASSQRQGDSGNTIYF. CDR3 nucleotides: TGTGCCAGCTCACAACGACAGGGGGACTCTGGAAACACCATATATTTT.

The chain joins TRBV29-1 to TRBJ1-2; 9 bases are a match to TRBD1. The V gene's germline CDR1 is SQVTM and CDR2 ANQGSEA. Losses at the gene ends were 3 bases for V and 5 bases for J; bases not matched to a gene: 4. The CDR3 loop spans 13 amino acids. Here the CDR3 reads CSVDLTGGYGYTF. Written as DNA, the CDR3 is TGCAGCGTTGACTTGACAGGGGGTTATGGCTACACCTTC. Looking up the rest from reference TRBV29-1 and TRBJ1-2 gives the full variable domain: SAVISQKPSRDICQRGTSLTIQCQVDSQVTMMFWYRQQPGQSLTLIATANQGSEATYESGFVIDKFPISRPNLTFSTLTVSNMSPEDSSIYLCSVDLTGGYGYTFGSGTRLTVV.

This sequence joins TRBV11-2 and TRBJ1-1; D remains unclear. Germline V gives CDR1 SGHAT, CDR2 FQNNGV. This CDR3 has 12 residues. V lost 4 bases to trimming and J lost 5 bases, with 8 bases between them. The CDR3 loop is CASSYPRTEAFF. DNA for the CDR3: TGTGCCAGCAGCTACCCCCGGACTGAAGCTTTCTTT.

The rearrangement joins TRBV19 to TRBJ2-1, with D possibly matching TRBD2 (6 bases). V lost 3 bases and J 10 bases, leaving 19 bases between the germline ends. CDR3 length equals 15 residues. CDR1 LNHDA and CDR2 SQIVND come from the germline V gene (reference sequence). CDR3 amino acids: CASSMSPGEFWEQFF. As DNA, the CDR3 is TGTGCCAGTAGTATGAGTCCGGGGGAATTTTGGGAGCAGTTCTTC.

This chain links TRBV7-2 with TRBJ1-5; 11 bases map to TRBD1. V shed 5 bases and J 1 base; nucleotides not matched to a gene: 7. Per germline, CDR1 SGHTA and CDR2 FQGNSA. The CDR3 has 17 residues. This CDR3 is CASSQDRGLSSNQPQHF. DNA for the CDR3: TGTGCCAGCAGCCAGGACAGGGGGCTTAGCAGCAATCAGCCCCAGCATTTT.

The chain uses TRBV5-1 and TRBJ1-1; possible D gene TRBD1, 6 bases. The CDR3 is 15 amino acids. Germline CDR1 and CDR2: SGHRS and YFSETQ. V was pared by 0 bases and J by 0 bases, with 9 bases between. CDR3 in amino acids: CASSLAGGMNTEAFF. In DNA, the CDR3 is TGCGCCAGCAGCTTGGCTGGGGGCATGAACACTGAAGCTTTCTTT.

V is TRBV15 and J is TRBJ2-7; D is perhaps TRBD2 (5 bases). CDR3 length: 16 residues. The V gene's germline CDR1 is LNHNV and CDR2 YYDKDF (reference sequence). Trimming stripped 1 base from V and 6 bases from J, with 19 bases between. Here the CDR3 DNA reads TGTGCCACCAGCAGAGTCGGGCCACCGAGGGTGGGCGAGCAGTACTTC. Its translation is CATSRVGPPRVGEQYF.

The V and J genes are TRBV5-5 and TRBJ2-7; 7 nucleotides line up with TRBD1. Germline CDR1 and CDR2: SGHKS and YYEKEE (reference sequence). Unmatched junction bases numbered 7, after V lost 0 bases and J lost 4 bases. This CDR3 contains 15 residues. The CDR3 nucleotides are TGTGCCAGCAGCTTGGACGGGACAGCCTTTTACGAGCAGTACTTC. Protein: CASSLDGTAFYEQYF.

The chain recombines TRBV14 with TRBJ2-2; D might be TRBD1 (6 bases). CDR1 is SGHDN, CDR2 FVKESK, per germline. The CDR3 length is 20 residues. Trimming stripped 5 bases from V and 0 bases from J, with 25 bases between. CDR3 DNA sequence: TGTGCCAGCAGCTTCCCCGGGTTCAGGACAGCGTTCGCGAACACCGGGGAGCTGTTTTTT. It yields the protein CASSFPGFRTAFANTGELFF.

The chain employs TRBV6-4 and TRBJ2-3; maybe TRBD2 (5 bases). Germline V gene sequence: CDR1 MRHNA, CDR2 SNTAGT. The V gene lost 4 bases and the J gene lost 3 bases, with 11 bases spanning the gap. The CDR3 length is 14 residues. CDR3 loop: CASSGLAQTDTQYF. Written as DNA, the CDR3 is TGTGCCAGCAGTGGGCTAGCTCAAACAGATACGCAGTATTTT.